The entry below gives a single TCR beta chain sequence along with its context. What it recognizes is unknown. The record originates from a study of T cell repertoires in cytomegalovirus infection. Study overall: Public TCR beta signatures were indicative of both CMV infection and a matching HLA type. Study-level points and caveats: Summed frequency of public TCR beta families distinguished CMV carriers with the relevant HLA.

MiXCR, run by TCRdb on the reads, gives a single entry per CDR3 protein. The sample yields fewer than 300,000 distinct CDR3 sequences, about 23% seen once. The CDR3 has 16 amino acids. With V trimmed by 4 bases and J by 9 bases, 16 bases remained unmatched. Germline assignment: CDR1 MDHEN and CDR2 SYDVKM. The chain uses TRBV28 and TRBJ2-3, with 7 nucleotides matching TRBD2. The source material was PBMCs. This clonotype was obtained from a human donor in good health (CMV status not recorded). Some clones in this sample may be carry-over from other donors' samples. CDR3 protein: CASSSLTRSWGGTQYF. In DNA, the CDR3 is TGTGCCAGCAGTTCCCTGACAAGGTCTTGGGGGGGAACGCAGTATTTT.